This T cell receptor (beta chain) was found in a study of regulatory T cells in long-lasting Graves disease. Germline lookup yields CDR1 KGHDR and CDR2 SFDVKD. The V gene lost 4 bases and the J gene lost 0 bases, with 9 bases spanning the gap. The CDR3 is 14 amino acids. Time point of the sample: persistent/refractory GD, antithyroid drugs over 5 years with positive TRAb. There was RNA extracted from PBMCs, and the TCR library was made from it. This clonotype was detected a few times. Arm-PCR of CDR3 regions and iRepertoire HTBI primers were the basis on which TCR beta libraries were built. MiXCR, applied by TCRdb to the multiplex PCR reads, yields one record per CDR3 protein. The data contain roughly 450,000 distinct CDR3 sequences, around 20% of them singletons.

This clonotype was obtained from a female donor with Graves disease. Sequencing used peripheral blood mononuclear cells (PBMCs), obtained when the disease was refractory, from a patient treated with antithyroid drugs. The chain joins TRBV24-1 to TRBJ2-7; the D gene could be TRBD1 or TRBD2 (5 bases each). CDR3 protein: CATSDPGTSYEQYF. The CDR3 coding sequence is TGTGCCACCAGTGACCCCGGGACCTCCTACGAGCAGTACTTC.